One T cell receptor beta chain is described in this entry. The data stem from a study of blood T cell repertoires in COVID-19. Looking at the study overall: Sites across the United States, Italy and Spain contributed samples from acute and convalescent COVID-19. The analysed material was cDNA or gDNA that came from T cells, B-cell-depleted T cells, or PBMCs.

While infection was still active, Seattle patients were enrolled and then followed longitudinally. The table came from immunoSEQ multiplex PCR; TCRdb's copy has only in-frame clones and leaves some out. The data contain a few hundred thousand clones, more than 80% of them seen just once; the ten biggest clones take up nearly 7%. From germline, CDR1 is MGHRA and CDR2 YSYEKL. J gave up 1 base and V 4 bases, and 2 bases lay outside the gene matches. CDR3 length: 14 residues. The V gene is TRBV4-1, the J gene TRBJ2-3; 7 bases align to TRBD1. This receptor was taken from a woman in her 30s with COVID-19, enrolled during active disease. The specimen was peripheral blood. The CDR3 sequence is CASSPQGGTDTQYF. The CDR3, as DNA: TGCGCCAGCAGCCCCCAGGGGGGCACAGATACGCAGTATTTT.